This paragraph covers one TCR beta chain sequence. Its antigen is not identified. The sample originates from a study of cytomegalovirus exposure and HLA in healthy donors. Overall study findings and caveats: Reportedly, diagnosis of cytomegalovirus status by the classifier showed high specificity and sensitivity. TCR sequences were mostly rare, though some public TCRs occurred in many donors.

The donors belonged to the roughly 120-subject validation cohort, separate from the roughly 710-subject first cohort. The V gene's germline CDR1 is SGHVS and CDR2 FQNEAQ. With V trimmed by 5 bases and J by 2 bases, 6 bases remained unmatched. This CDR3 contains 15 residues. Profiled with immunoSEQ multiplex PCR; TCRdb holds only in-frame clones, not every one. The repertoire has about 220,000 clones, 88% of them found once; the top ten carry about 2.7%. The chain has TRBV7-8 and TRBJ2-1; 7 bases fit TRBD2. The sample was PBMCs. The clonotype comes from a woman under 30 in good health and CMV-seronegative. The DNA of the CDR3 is TGTGCCAGCAGCCACACTGGGGGGGCCTACAATGAGCAGTTCTTC. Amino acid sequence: CASSHTGGAYNEQFF.